This is a list of T cell receptor beta chains from one sample in a study of somatic mutations in cytotoxic T cells in rheumatoid arthritis. Assay used: immunoSEQ multiplex PCR; TCRdb lists only in-frame clones, some missing. The sample yields 4,400 or so clones, 75% to 85% seen once. The sample was CD8+ T cells sorted from blood, taken at a follow-up visit. The origin of the receptors is a man aged 40-55 years with rheumatoid arthritis. Both conserved end residues are part of each CDR3. The D gene is left open where the match is weak. Clone size, where shown, is once, few, many, or a class for clones that have expanded.

size	V	D	J	CDR3	DNA
.	TRBV30	.	TRBJ2-2	CAWSGLALGELFF	TGTGCCTGGAGTGGATTAGCTCTGGGGGAGCTGTTTTTT
few	TRBV9	.	TRBJ1-2	CASTNRENYGYTF	TGTGCCAGCACCAATCGGGAGAACTATGGCTACACCTTC
.	TRBV6-5	.	TRBJ2-1	CASSYSDSSYNEQFF	TGTGCCAGCAGTTACTCCGACAGCTCCTACAATGAGCAGTTCTTC
.	TRBV7-9	.	TRBJ2-7	CASSLDLAPASGEQYF	TGTGCCAGCAGCTTAGATCTAGCGCCCGCCTCAGGCGAGCAGTACTTC
.	TRBV4-1	TRBD2	TRBJ2-7	CASSQQPLAGLNEQYF	TGCGCCAGCAGCCAACAACCGCTAGCGGGACTGAACGAGCAGTACTTC
.	TRBV2	.	TRBJ2-5	CASRGSTQYF	TGTGCCAGCAGAGGGAGTACCCAGTACTTC
.	TRBV28	.	TRBJ1-4	CASSDHNEKLFF	TGTGCCAGCAGCGATCATAATGAAAAACTGTTTTTT
few	TRBV6-5	.	TRBJ1-1	CASSYSNTEAFF	TGTGCCAGCAGTTACTCGAACACTGAAGCTTTCTTT
.	TRBV27	.	TRBJ2-1	CASIHFGDNNEQFF	TGTGCCAGCATTCATTTTGGGGACAACAATGAGCAGTTCTTC
.	TRBV5-1	TRBD1	TRBJ2-1	CASSFGTGISYNEQFF	TGCGCCAGCAGCTTCGGGACAGGCATCTCCTACAATGAGCAGTTCTTC
.	TRBV6-1	TRBD2	TRBJ2-7	CASSEARLAGPYEQYF	TGTGCCAGCAGTGAAGCGCGGCTAGCGGGACCCTACGAGCAGTACTTC
.	TRBV9	.	TRBJ2-3	CASSTERSTDTQYF	TGTGCCAGCAGCACAGAGAGGTCCACAGATACGCAGTATTTT
few	TRBV27	TRBD1	TRBJ1-2	CASSTRQGRDGYTF	TGTGCCAGCAGTACCCGACAGGGAAGGGATGGCTACACCTTC
.	TRBV19	.	TRBJ1-1	CASSITLNTEAFF	TGTGCCAGTAGTATTACGCTAAACACTGAAGCTTTCTTT
few	TRBV2	.	TRBJ2-7	CASSEGDSLTYEQYF	TGTGCCAGCAGTGAAGGAGACAGCCTAACCTACGAGCAGTACTTC
.	TRBV4-2	.	TRBJ2-5	CASSQERGSGETQYF	TGTGCCAGCAGCCAAGAACGGGGGTCGGGGGAGACCCAGTACTTC
.	TRBV11-2	.	TRBJ2-7	CASSFRLESYEQYF	TGTGCCAGCAGCTTTAGACTAGAATCCTACGAGCAGTACTTC
.	TRBV5-6	.	TRBJ1-2	CASSRPPRTVFDYGYTF	TGTGCCAGCAGCCGCCCCCCGAGGACAGTCTTTGACTATGGCTACACCTTC
once	TRBV4-2	.	TRBJ2-7	CASSQMLGGFDEQYF	TGTGCCAGCAGCCAAATGTTAGGGGGGTTCGACGAGCAGTACTTC
.	TRBV11-2	.	TRBJ2-7	CASSETGVPYEQYF	TGTGCCAGCAGCGAGACCGGGGTACCCTACGAGCAGTACTTC
.	TRBV9	TRBD2	TRBJ2-2	CASSVRRTSGNTGELFF	TGTGCCAGCAGCGTACGAAGGACTAGCGGGAACACCGGGGAGCTGTTTTTT
.	TRBV9	TRBD2	TRBJ2-1	CASSPGGGWDEQFF	TGTGCCAGCAGCCCCGGGGGAGGGTGGGATGAGCAGTTCTTC
once	TRBV4-3	.	TRBJ1-2	CASSQGGDVGGYTF	TGCGCCAGCAGCCAAGGAGGGGACGTGGGGGGCTACACCTTC
.	TRBV15	.	TRBJ1-4	CATSRDRREATNEKLFF	TGTGCCACCAGCAGAGATCGTCGGGAAGCAACTAATGAAAAACTGTTTTTT
few	TRBV6-4	.	TRBJ2-1	CASSVRGTYNEQFF	TGTGCCAGCAGTGTGAGGGGAACCTACAATGAGCAGTTCTTC
once	TRBV5-4	TRBD2	TRBJ2-1	CASSLGTSSYNEQFF	TGTGCCAGCAGCCTCGGGACTAGCTCCTACAATGAGCAGTTCTTC
.	TRBV27	.	TRBJ1-5	CAIRGRSNQPQHF	TGTGCCATACGGGGGCGGAGCAATCAGCCCCAGCATTTT
.	TRBV6-5	TRBD2	TRBJ2-3	CASSYSGGSLDTQYF	TGTGCCAGCAGTTACTCGGGGGGGTCCCTGGATACGCAGTATTTT
.	TRBV7-3	TRBD2	TRBJ2-1	CASSLRGRGKNEQFF	TGTGCCAGCAGCTTAAGAGGGAGGGGTAAAAATGAGCAGTTCTTC
.	TRBV14	.	TRBJ2-2	CASSQGLRRSPSDTGELFF	TGTGCCAGCAGCCAAGGTCTCCGGCGGAGCCCTTCCGACACCGGGGAGCTGTTTTTT
.	TRBV5-1	.	TRBJ2-3	CASRVGTSTDTQYF	TGCGCCAGCAGGGTCGGAACTAGCACAGATACGCAGTATTTT
.	TRBV29-1	.	TRBJ2-7	CSVQQGEGSEQYF	TGCAGCGTTCAACAGGGTGAAGGCTCCGAGCAGTACTTC
once	TRBV29-1	.	TRBJ2-7	CSVVWLARSYEQYF	TGCAGCGTTGTGTGGCTAGCGAGAAGCTACGAGCAGTACTTC
.	TRBV28	TRBD2	TRBJ2-1	CASSLSTSGNEQFF	TGTGCCAGCAGTTTATCAACTAGCGGAAATGAGCAGTTCTTC
few	TRBV2	.	TRBJ1-1	CASNRNTEAFF	TGTGCCAGCAACCGGAACACTGAAGCTTTCTTT
.	TRBV4-1	TRBD1	TRBJ2-7	CASSQVIGNRGADEQYF	TGCGCCAGCAGCCAAGTAATTGGGAACAGGGGGGCTGACGAGCAGTACTTC
.	TRBV11-2	.	TRBJ1-1	CASSLTGRVNTEAFF	TGTGCCAGCAGCTTAACTGGCAGGGTGAACACTGAAGCTTTCTTT
.	TRBV6-5	.	TRBJ2-1	CASSPLLGKQFF	TGTGCCAGCAGCCCTCTTCTCGGAAAGCAGTTCTTC
.	TRBV6-5	TRBD2	TRBJ2-2	CASSSSGRGSGELFF	TGTGCCAGCAGCTCCAGCGGGAGGGGTTCCGGGGAGCTGTTTTTT
.	TRBV28	TRBD2	TRBJ2-7	CASSFLETSAGEQYF	TGTGCCAGCAGTTTCCTCGAGACTAGCGCAGGCGAGCAGTACTTC
.	TRBV28	TRBD1	TRBJ1-4	CASSSLVRGTDSNEKLFF	TGTGCCAGCAGTTCACTCGTGCGCGGGACAGATAGTAATGAAAAACTGTTTTTT
.	TRBV4-1	.	TRBJ1-1	CASSQGQGTEAFF	TGCGCCAGCAGCCAAGGGCAGGGCACTGAAGCTTTCTTT
.	TRBV11-3	TRBD2	TRBJ2-2	CASSLGLAGDGELFF	TGTGCCAGCAGCTTGGGACTAGCGGGAGATGGGGAGCTGTTTTTT
.	TRBV7-9	.	TRBJ2-2	CASSPPGRENTGELFF	TGTGCCAGCAGCCCCCCGGGACGGGAGAACACCGGGGAGCTGTTTTTT
.	TRBV10-3	TRBD1	TRBJ2-5	CAISEAGGSETQYF	TGTGCCATCAGTGAGGCAGGGGGCAGCGAGACCCAGTACTTC
.	TRBV5-6	TRBD1	TRBJ2-2	CASSPGGNTGELFF	TGTGCCAGCAGCCCAGGGGGGAACACCGGGGAGCTGTTTTTT
.	TRBV11-2	TRBD2	TRBJ2-2	CASSYRGRLAGTNTGELFF	TGTGCCAGCAGCTACCGCGGTAGGCTAGCGGGAACGAACACCGGGGAGCTGTTTTTT
.	TRBV7-9	.	TRBJ1-1	CASSLSTGRTEAFF	TGTGCCAGCAGCCTTTCTACAGGGAGAACTGAAGCTTTCTTT
.	TRBV29-1	.	TRBJ2-1	CSVGGSSSYNEQFF	TGCAGCGTTGGGGGGTCTAGCAGCTACAATGAGCAGTTCTTC
once	TRBV7-9	.	TRBJ2-4	CASSLGGNAKNIQYF	TGTGCCAGCAGCTTAGGAGGGAACGCCAAAAACATTCAGTACTTC
few	TRBV4-1	.	TRBJ2-2	CASSQDEGWNTGELFF	TGCGCCAGCAGCCAAGATGAGGGATGGAACACCGGGGAGCTGTTTTTT
.	TRBV4-2	.	TRBJ1-3	CASSQVTVSSGNTIYF	TGTGCCAGCAGCCAAGTGACAGTCAGCTCTGGAAACACCATATATTTT
.	TRBV5-1	.	TRBJ1-2	CASSPGRTGTAYGYTF	TGCGCCAGCAGCCCAGGAAGAACCGGGACGGCCTATGGCTACACCTTC
.	TRBV27	.	TRBJ1-1	CASSPAGMGTEAFF	TGTGCCAGCAGTCCCGCAGGAATGGGCACTGAAGCTTTCTTT